Shown below are 11 T cell receptor beta chains from a single sample sequenced in a study of T cells in Graves' hyperthyroidism and ophthalmopathy. RNA transcripts gave rise to amplified TCR beta CDR3 regions. The HTBI primer set served for first-round RT-PCR of the TCR CDR3. A single record per CDR3 protein comes from TCRdb applying MiXCR to the multiplex PCR reads. The profile shows hundreds of thousands of distinct CDR3 sequences, about a sixth of them singletons. Sequencing input: blood. Every receptor here comes from a woman aged 25-40 years with Graves' hyperthyroidism.

On this clonotype: This may arise from a read error, as a much more abundant clone is one base away. The chain has TRBV18 and TRBJ2-3; D might be TRBD2 (7 bases). The V gene lost 4 bases and the J gene lost 3 bases, with 20 bases spanning the gap. The germline CDR1 and CDR2 sequences are KGHSH and LQKENI. The CDR3 totals 17 residues. The CDR3 sequence is CASSRLAGAEETDTQYF. The CDR3 region has the DNA TGTGCCAGCTCACGCTTGGCGGGGGCCGAAGAGACAGATACGCAGTATTTT.

This clonotype was counted at least ten times. The chain uses TRBV7-8 and TRBJ2-5; 8 bases agree with TRBD1. The CDR3 totals 15 residues. J was trimmed by 2 bases and V by 5 bases; bases with no gene match: 7. CDR1 and CDR2 (germline): SGHVS, FQNEAQ. In nucleotides, the CDR3 is TGTGCCAGCAGCCCGCCTGACAGGGGTCAAGAGACCCAGTACTTC. Amino acid sequence: CASSPPDRGQETQYF.

This chain connects TRBV6-1 to TRBJ1-2; no clear D gene. The CDR3 covers 13 residues. V gave up 6 bases and J gave up 4 bases, with 12 bases separating them. Germline V CDR1 and CDR2: MNHNS, SASEGT. The CDR3 region is CASSPGEIYGYTF. The CDR3 DNA reads TGTGCCAGCAGCCCCGGGGAGATCTATGGCTACACCTTC.

This clonotype was detected many times. The chain joins TRBV28 to TRBJ2-7; TRBD1 is a possible D gene (5 bases). Trimming shortened V by 4 bases and J by 7 bases, and 14 bases separated the two germline ends. This CDR3 is 13 amino acids long. In germline, CDR1 is MDHEN, CDR2 SYDVKM. Here the CDR3 DNA reads TGTGCCAGCAGTTCCAGGGCCGTGAGGGAGCAGTACTTC. It specifies CASSSRAVREQYF. Together with reference TRBV28 and TRBJ2-7, the CDR3 gives the full variable domain: DVKVTQSSRYLVKRTGEKVFLECVQDMDHENMFWYRQDPGLGLRLIYFSYDVKMKEKGDIPEGYSVSREKKERFSLILESASTNQTSMYLCASSSRAVREQYFGPGTRLTVT.

This clonotype was recorded a few times. The chain couples TRBV5-5 to TRBJ2-5; 8 bases map to TRBD1. The V and J ends lost 4 bases and 3 bases, in that order; junction bases with no gene match: 11. CDR3 length: 16 residues. Looked up from germline, CDR1 is SGHKS and CDR2 is YYEKEE (reference sequence). As DNA, the CDR3 is TGTGCCAGCAGCCGCGGACAGGGATCTTACAAAGAGACCCAGTACTTC. Its protein is CASSRGQGSYKETQYF. The whole variable domain, remainder taken from reference TRBV5-5 and TRBJ2-5, is DAGVTQSPTHLIKTRGQQVTLRCSPISGHKSVSWYQQVLGQGPQFIFQYYEKEERGRGNFPDRFSARQFPNYSSELNVNALLLGDSALYLCASSRGQGSYKETQYFGPGTRLLVL.

This clonotype was seen a handful of times. The chain recombines TRBV9 with TRBJ2-3; no reliable D call. The germline V gene has CDR1 SGDLS and CDR2 YYNGEE. V lost 0 bases to trimming and J lost 3 bases, with 11 bases between them. The CDR3 is 15 residues long. The CDR3 loop is CASSVGQLETDTQYF. Written as DNA, the CDR3 is TGTGCCAGCAGCGTAGGTCAACTCGAAACAGATACGCAGTATTTT.

This clonotype was recorded at least ten times. This chain connects TRBV5-1 to TRBJ1-2, with D possibly matching TRBD1 (5 bases). CDR1 and CDR2 from the germline V gene are SGHRS and YFSETQ. The CDR3 contains 13 residues. V lost 3 bases and J lost 8, with 14 bases in between. CDR3 DNA: TGCGCCAGCAGCTCGGGACGGGGAATGGGCTACACCTTC. Encoded protein: CASSSGRGMGYTF.

The rearrangement links TRBV10-3 to TRBJ1-3; D is unclear. Per germline, CDR1 ENHRY and CDR2 SYGVKD. The germline V and J ends were trimmed by 10 bases and 4 bases, with 5 bases remaining between them. CDR3 length equals 10 residues. The CDR3 here is CATGGNTIYF. For the CDR3, the DNA is TGTGCCACCGGCGGAAACACCATATATTTT.

V usage is TRBV20-1 and J usage is TRBJ1-1; possible D gene TRBD1, 5 bases. CDR3 size: 15 residues. Germline lookup yields CDR1 DFQATT and CDR2 SNEGSKA (reference sequence). V was pared by 7 bases and J by 3 bases, with 21 bases between. The CDR3 DNA is TGCAGTGTCAACCCCGGGGGAACGGTTCACACTGAAGCTTTCTTT. Translation: CSVNPGGTVHTEAFF.

Turning to this clonotype: A much larger clone differs from this one at a single base, so this may be a read error. V is TRBV11-2 and J is TRBJ2-1, with TRBD2 as a possible D gene (5 bases). The CDR3 runs 14 residues. Germline CDR1 reads SGHAT; CDR2 reads FQNNGV. The CDR3 DNA follows: TGTGCCAACAGCTTAGGACCAACCCGGGGTGAGCAGTTCTTC. This codes for CANSLGPTRGEQFF.

Of note for this clonotype: A much bigger clone sits one base away, suggesting this may be a read error. The chain has TRBV28 and TRBJ2-1; D not certain. Trimming took 1 base from V and 9 from J, leaving 4 bases between them. This CDR3 is 11 amino acids long. In germline, CDR1 is MDHEN, CDR2 SYDVKM. In DNA, the CDR3 is TGTGCCAGCAGTTTATTCACTGAGCAGTTCTTC. Encoded protein: CASSLFTEQFF.